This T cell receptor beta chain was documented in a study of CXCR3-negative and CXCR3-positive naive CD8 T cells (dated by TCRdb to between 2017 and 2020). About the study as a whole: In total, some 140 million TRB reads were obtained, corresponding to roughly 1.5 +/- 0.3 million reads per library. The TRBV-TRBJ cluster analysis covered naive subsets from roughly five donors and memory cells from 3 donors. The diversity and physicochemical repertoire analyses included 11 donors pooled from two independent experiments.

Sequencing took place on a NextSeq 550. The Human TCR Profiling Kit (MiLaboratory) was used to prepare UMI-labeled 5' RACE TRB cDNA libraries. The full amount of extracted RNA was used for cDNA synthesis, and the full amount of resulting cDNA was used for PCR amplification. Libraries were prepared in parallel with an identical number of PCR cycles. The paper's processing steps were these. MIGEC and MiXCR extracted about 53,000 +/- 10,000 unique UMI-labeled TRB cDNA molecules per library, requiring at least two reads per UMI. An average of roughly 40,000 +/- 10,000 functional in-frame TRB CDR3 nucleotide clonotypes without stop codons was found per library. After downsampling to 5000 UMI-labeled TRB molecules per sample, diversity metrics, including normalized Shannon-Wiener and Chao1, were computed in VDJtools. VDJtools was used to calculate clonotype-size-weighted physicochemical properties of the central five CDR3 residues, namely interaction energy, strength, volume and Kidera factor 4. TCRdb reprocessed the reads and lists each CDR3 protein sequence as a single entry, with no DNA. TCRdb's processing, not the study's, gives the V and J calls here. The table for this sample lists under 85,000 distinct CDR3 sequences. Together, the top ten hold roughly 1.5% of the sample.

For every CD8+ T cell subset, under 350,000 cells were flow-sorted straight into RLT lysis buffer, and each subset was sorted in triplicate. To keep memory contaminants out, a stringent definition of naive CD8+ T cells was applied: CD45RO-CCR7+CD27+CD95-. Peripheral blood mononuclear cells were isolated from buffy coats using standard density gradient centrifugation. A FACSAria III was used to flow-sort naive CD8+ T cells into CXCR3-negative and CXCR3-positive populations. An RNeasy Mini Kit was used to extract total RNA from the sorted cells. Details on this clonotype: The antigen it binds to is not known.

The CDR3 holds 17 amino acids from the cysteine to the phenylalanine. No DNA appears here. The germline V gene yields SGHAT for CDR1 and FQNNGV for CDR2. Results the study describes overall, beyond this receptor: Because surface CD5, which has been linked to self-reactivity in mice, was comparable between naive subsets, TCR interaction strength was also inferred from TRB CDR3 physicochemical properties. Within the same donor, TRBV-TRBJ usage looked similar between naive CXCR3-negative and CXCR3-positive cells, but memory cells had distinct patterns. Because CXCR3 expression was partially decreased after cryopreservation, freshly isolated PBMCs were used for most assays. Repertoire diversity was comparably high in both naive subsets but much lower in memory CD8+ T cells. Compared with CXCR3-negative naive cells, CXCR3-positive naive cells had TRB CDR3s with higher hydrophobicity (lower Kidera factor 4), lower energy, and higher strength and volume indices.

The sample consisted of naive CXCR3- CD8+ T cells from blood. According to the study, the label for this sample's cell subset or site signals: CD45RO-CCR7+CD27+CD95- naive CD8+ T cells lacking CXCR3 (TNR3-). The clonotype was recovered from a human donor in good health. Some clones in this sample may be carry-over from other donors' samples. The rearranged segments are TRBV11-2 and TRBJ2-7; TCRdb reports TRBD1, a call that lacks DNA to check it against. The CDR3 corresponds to CASSSGAGQGPSYEQYF. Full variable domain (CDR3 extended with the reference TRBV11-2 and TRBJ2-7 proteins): EAGVAQSPRYKIIEKRQSVAFWCNPISGHATLYWYQQILGQGPKLLIQFQNNGVVDDSQLPKDRFSAERLKGVDSTLKIQPAKLEDSAVYLCASSSGAGQGPSYEQYFGPGTRLTVT.